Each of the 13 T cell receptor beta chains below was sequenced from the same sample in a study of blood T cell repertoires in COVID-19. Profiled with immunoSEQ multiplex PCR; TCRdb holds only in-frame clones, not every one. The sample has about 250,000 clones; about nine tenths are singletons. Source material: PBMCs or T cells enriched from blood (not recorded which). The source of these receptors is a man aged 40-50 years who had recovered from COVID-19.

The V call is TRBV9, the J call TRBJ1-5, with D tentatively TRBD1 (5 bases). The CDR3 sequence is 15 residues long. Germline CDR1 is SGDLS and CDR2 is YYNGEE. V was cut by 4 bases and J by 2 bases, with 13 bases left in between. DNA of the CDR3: TGTGCCAGCAGCCCAGCGGGGGAACGCAATCAGCCCCAGCATTTT. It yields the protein CASSPAGERNQPQHF.

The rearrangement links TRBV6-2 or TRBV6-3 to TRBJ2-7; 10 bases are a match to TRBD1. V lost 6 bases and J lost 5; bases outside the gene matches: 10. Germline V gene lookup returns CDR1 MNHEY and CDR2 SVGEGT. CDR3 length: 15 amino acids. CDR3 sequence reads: CASSHGTGEWNEQYF. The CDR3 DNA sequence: TGTGCCAGCAGCCACGGGACAGGGGAATGGAACGAGCAGTACTTC.

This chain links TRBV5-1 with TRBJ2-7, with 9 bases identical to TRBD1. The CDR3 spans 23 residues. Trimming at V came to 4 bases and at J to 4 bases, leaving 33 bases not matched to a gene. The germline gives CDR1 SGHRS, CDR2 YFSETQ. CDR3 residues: CASSVGTGTFVPTNLKPPYEQYF. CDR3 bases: TGCGCCAGCAGCGTGGGGACAGGGACCTTTGTGCCCACAAACCTTAAACCCCCTTACGAGCAGTACTTC.

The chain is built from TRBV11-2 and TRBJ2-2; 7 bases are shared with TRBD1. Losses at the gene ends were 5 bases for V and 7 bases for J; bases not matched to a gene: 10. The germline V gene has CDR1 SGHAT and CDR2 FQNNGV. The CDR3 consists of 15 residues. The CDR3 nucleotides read TGTGCCAGCAGCCTCCGACAGGGTATAGGCGGGGAGCTGTTTTTT. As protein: CASSLRQGIGGELFF.

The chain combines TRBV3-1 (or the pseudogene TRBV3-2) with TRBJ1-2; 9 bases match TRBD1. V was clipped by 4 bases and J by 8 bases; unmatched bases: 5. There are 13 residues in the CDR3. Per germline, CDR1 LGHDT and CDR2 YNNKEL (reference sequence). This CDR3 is CASSPDRGLGYTF. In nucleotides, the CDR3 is TGTGCCAGCAGCCCTGACAGGGGGTTGGGCTACACCTTC.

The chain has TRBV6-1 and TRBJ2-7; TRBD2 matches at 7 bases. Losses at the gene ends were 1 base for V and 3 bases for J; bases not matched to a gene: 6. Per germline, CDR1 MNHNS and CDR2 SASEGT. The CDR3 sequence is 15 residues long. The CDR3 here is CASSEDSRGIYEQYF. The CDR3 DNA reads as TGTGCCAGCAGTGAAGATTCGCGGGGGATCTACGAGCAGTACTTC.

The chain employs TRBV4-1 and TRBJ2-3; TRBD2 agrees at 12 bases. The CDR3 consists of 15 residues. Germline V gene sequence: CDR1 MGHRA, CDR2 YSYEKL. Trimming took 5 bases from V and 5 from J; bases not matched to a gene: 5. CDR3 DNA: TGCGCCAGCAGCACACTAGCGGGAGGTGGAGATACGCAGTATTTT. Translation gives CASSTLAGGGDTQYF.

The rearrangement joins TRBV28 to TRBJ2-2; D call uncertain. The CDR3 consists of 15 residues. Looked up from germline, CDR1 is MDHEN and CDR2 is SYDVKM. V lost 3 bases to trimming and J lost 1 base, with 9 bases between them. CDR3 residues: CASSFGGRNTGELFF. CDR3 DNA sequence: TGTGCCAGCAGTTTCGGCGGAAGGAACACCGGGGAGCTGTTTTTT.

The CDR3 DNA reads as TGCAGCGTTGAGGTCGCGGACTTTGCCTACGAGCAGTACTTC. Its protein product is CSVEVADFAYEQYF. V is TRBV29-1 and J is TRBJ2-7, with D possibly being TRBD2 (5 bases). V was cut by 3 bases and J by 2 bases, with 14 bases left in between. Per germline, CDR1 SQVTM and CDR2 ANQGSEA. The CDR3 has 14 residues.

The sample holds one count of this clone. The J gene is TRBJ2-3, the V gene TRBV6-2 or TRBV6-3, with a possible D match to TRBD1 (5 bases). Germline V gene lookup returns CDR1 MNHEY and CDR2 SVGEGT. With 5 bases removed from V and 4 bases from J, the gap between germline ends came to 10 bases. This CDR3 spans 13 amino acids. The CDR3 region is CASSKQESDTQYF. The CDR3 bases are TGTGCCAGCAGTAAACAGGAATCAGATACGCAGTATTTT.

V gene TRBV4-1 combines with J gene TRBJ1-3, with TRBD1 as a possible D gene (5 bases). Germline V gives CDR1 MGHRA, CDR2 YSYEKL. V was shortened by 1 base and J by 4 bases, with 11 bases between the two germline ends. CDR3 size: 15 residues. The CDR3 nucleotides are TGCGCCAGCAGCCAAGCCGGGGGGTCGGGAAACACCATATATTTT. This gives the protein CASSQAGGSGNTIYF.

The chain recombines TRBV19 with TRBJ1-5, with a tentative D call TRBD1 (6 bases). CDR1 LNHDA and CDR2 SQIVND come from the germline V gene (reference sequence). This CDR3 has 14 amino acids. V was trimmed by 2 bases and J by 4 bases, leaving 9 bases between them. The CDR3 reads CASSIQGQNQPQHF. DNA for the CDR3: TGTGCCAGTAGTATACAGGGACAAAATCAGCCCCAGCATTTT.

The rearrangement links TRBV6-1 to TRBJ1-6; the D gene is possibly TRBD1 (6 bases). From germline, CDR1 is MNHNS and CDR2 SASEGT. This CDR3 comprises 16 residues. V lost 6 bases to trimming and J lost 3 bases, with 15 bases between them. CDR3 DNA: TGTGCCAGCAGAGAACCCGGACAGAGCTATAATTCACCCCTCCACTTT. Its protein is CASREPGQSYNSPLHF.